One sample yielded the 32 T cell receptor beta chains listed below, sequenced in a study of shared clonotypes between healthy human individuals. This table comes from immunoSEQ multiplex PCR, and its TCRdb copy is limited to in-frame clones, with some not included. The sample lists about 490,000 clones, around four fifths occurring once. Specimen: PBMCs. The source of these receptors is a woman in her forties in good health. Some clones in this sample may be carry-over from other donors' samples.

This clone came up a few times. The identical CDR3 is also encoded by other nucleotide sequences in the sample. The V call is TRBV7-2, the J call TRBJ2-5, with D possibly being TRBD2 (5 bases). Between the trimmed V and J ends, which lost 5 bases and 3 bases, there was a span of 10 bases. This CDR3 is built from 13 residues. The germline V gene encodes CDR1 SGHTA and CDR2 FQGNSA. The CDR3 here is CASSIAREETQYF. CDR3 nucleotide sequence: TGTGCCAGCAGCATCGCGAGGGAAGAGACCCAGTACTTC. Full variable domain (remainder filled in from reference TRBV7-2 and TRBJ2-5): GAGVSQSPSNKVTEKGKDVELRCDPISGHTALYWYRQSLGQGLEFLIYFQGNSAPDKSGLPSDRFSAERTGGSVSTLTIQRTQQEDSAVYLCASSIAREETQYFGPGTRLLVL.

In its sample, this clone was seen a few times. The CDR3: CASSLTGHRHEQYF. In DNA, the CDR3 is TGTGCCAGCAGTTTAACTGGGCATCGTCACGAGCAGTACTTC. The rearrangement joins TRBV27 to TRBJ2-7; D not certain. This CDR3 is built from 14 residues. Trimming removed 2 bases at V and 5 bases at J, with 13 bases between. The germline gives CDR1 MNHEY, CDR2 SMNVEV (reference sequence).

This chain uses TRBV6-1 with TRBJ2-2; 9 bases are a match to TRBD2. The CDR3 has 15 residues. V lost 7 bases, J lost 6 bases, and 9 bases stayed unmatched. CDR1 and CDR2 from the germline V gene are MNHNS and SASEGT. The CDR3 DNA reads as TGTGCCAGCACGGTGGCGGGAGGGCCCCCCGGGGAGCTGTTTTTT. It encodes CASTVAGGPPGELFF.

The V call is TRBV7-7, the J call TRBJ2-6; D remains ambiguous. Germline V gives CDR1 SSHAT, CDR2 FNYEAQ (reference sequence). The CDR3 spans 13 residues. Here the CDR3 reads CASSTPPANVLTF. Written as DNA, the CDR3 is TGTGCTAGCTCGACCCCCCCTGCCAACGTCCTGACTTTC.

The CDR3 region has the DNA TGTGCCAGCAGCTTGACAGGGGACTCTGGAAACACCATATATTTT. This encodes CASSLTGDSGNTIYF. The J gene is TRBJ1-3, the V gene TRBV7-2; 8 bases line up with TRBD1. The CDR3 has 15 amino acids. Germline CDR1 is SGHTA and CDR2 is FQGNSA. V was pared by 3 bases and J by 0 bases, with 1 base of the junction left unmatched.

The CDR3 region is CASSDSASNYGYTF. The CDR3 nucleotides read TGTGCCAGCAGTGATTCAGCCAGCAACTATGGCTACACCTTC. The chain carries TRBV6-1 and TRBJ1-2; D call uncertain. Germline V CDR1 and CDR2: MNHNS, SASEGT. V shed 3 bases and J shed 2 bases, with 10 bases lying between them. The CDR3 loop spans 14 amino acids.

This chain joins TRBV28 and TRBJ2-1; D is possibly TRBD2 (6 bases). The CDR3 runs 12 residues. Trimming cost V 6 bases and J 10 bases, with 13 bases left between them. Per the germline V gene, CDR1 is MDHEN and CDR2 is SYDVKM. The CDR3 sequence is CASRGRESEQFF. The CDR3, as DNA: TGTGCCAGCAGAGGCCGGGAGTCGGAGCAGTTCTTC.

The J gene is TRBJ2-2, the V gene TRBV7-3, with D uncertain. V was cut by 1 base and J by 4 bases, with 10 bases left in between. CDR3 length equals 15 residues. From germline, CDR1 is SGHTA and CDR2 FQGTGA. CDR3 DNA sequence: TGTGCCAGCAGCTTAAGGCGGTCGGGCACCGGGGAGCTGTTTTTT. As protein: CASSLRRSGTGELFF.

The chain joins TRBV20-1 to TRBJ2-1; D may be TRBD2 (6 bases). The CDR3 is 11 amino acids. Germline loops: CDR1 DFQATT, CDR2 SNEGSKA (reference sequence). The CDR3 DNA follows: TGCGGGTTTCTAGCGACCAATGAGCAGTTCTTC. The encoded protein is CGFLATNEQFF.

This clone has just one count. CDR3 region: CASSQGDSTGNTIYF. The CDR3 coding sequence is TGTGCCAGCAGCCAAGGGGACAGTACCGGAAACACCATATATTTT. This sequence joins TRBV4-2 and TRBJ1-3; 7 bases line up with TRBD1. Losses at the gene ends were 1 base for V and 4 bases for J; bases not matched to a gene: 4. This CDR3 is 15 amino acids long. Germline V gene data show CDR1 as LGHNA and CDR2 as YNFKEQ.

Written as DNA, the CDR3 is TGTGCCAGCAGCCCCACTAGCGGGAGCTACAATGAGCAGTTCTTC. It is translated as CASSPTSGSYNEQFF. This chain links TRBV4-2 with TRBJ2-1; 11 nucleotides match TRBD2. Germline V gene data show CDR1 as LGHNA and CDR2 as YNFKEQ. V was pared by 4 bases and J by 3 bases, with 2 bases of the junction left unmatched. The length of the CDR3 is 15 residues.

The table lists this clone with a few counts. This chain joins TRBV4-2 and TRBJ2-5, with 10 bases lining up with TRBD2. TRBJ2-7 matches the DNA end more closely, so the J call is doubtful. CDR1 is LGHNA and CDR2 is YNFKEQ in the germline V gene. CDR3 length: 15 amino acids. The CDR3 nucleotides read TGTGCCAGCAGCCAAGGGCTAGCGGGAGTATACGAGCAGTACTTC. It codes for CASSQGLAGVYEQYF.

Of note for this clone: Other DNA sequences in this sample translate to the same CDR3. The chain recombines TRBV9 with TRBJ2-5; perhaps D is TRBD1 or TRBD2 (5 bases each). Germline CDR1 is SGDLS and CDR2 is YYNGEE. This CDR3 is 14 amino acids long. V lost 1 base to trimming and J lost 0 bases, with 7 bases between them. CDR3 coding DNA: TGTGCCAGCAGCGTAAGAGGGGACCAAGAGACCCAGTACTTC. Amino acid sequence: CASSVRGDQETQYF.

The gene calls are TRBV29-1 and TRBJ2-7, with 8 bases aligning to TRBD1. The CDR3 runs 12 residues. The V gene end was trimmed by 7 bases and the J gene end by 3 bases; junction bases not matched to a gene: 5. CDR1 and CDR2 (germline): SQVTM, ANQGSEA. CDR3 nucleotides: TGCAGCGCACAGGGGGTCCACTACGAGCAGTACTTC. Translation: CSAQGVHYEQYF.

This clone was seen only once. V and J are TRBV5-1 and TRBJ2-3; 9 bases agree with TRBD2. Looked up from germline, CDR1 is SGHRS and CDR2 is YFSETQ. Trimming took 1 base from V and 4 from J; bases not matched to a gene: 7. CDR3 size: 16 residues. For the CDR3, the DNA is TGCGCCAGCAGCTTGTCCATAGCGGGAGTCGCAGATACGCAGTATTTT. Translated: CASSLSIAGVADTQYF.

The rearrangement joins TRBV7-2 to TRBJ2-7; D remains unclear. Germline-derived CDR1 and CDR2 are SGHTA and FQGNSA. The CDR3 length is 14 residues. V was trimmed by 1 base and J by 3 bases, leaving 10 bases between them. The chain's CDR3 is CASSLGLEIYEQYF. The CDR3 DNA follows: TGTGCCAGCAGCTTAGGGTTAGAAATCTACGAGCAGTACTTC.

The chain joins TRBV28 to TRBJ2-3, with TRBD1 matching 7 bases. This CDR3 region has 17 residues. CDR1 and CDR2 (germline): MDHEN, SYDVKM. V shed 4 bases and J 5 bases; nucleotides not matched to a gene: 15. The CDR3 here is CASSSSLADRVKDTQYF. CDR3 nucleotide sequence: TGTGCCAGCAGTTCCTCGTTGGCCGACAGGGTGAAAGATACGCAGTATTTT.

The J gene is TRBJ2-2, the V gene TRBV5-1; D gene unclear. This CDR3 is built from 13 residues. The V end was cut by 0 bases, the J end by 5 bases, with 5 bases between. Germline V CDR1 and CDR2: SGHRS, YFSETQ. As DNA, the CDR3 is TGCGCCAGCAGCTTGGGGCATACCGGGGAGCTGTTTTTT. Its protein product is CASSLGHTGELFF.

The chain joins TRBV2 to TRBJ2-1, with 13 bases fitting TRBD2. The germline CDR1 and CDR2 sequences are SNHLY and FYNNEI. The CDR3 has 13 residues. The trim removed 4 bases at V and 12 bases at J, leaving 3 bases unmatched. The CDR3 spells CASSGTSGGGQFF. CDR3 nucleotides: TGTGCCAGCAGTGGGACTAGCGGGGGCGGGCAGTTCTTC.

The J gene is TRBJ1-2, the V gene TRBV7-2, with 7 bases aligning to TRBD1. The CDR3 has 14 residues. CDR1 and CDR2 from the germline V gene are SGHTA and FQGNSA. J gave up 4 bases and V 5 bases, and 7 bases lay outside the gene matches. The CDR3: CASSRPWTGYGYTF. DNA of the CDR3: TGTGCCAGCAGCCGACCGTGGACAGGCTATGGCTACACCTTC.

Only one count was recorded for this clone. CDR3 nucleotides: TGTGCCAGCAGCTTTACTGGGATAAGAAACACCATATATTTT. The encoded protein is CASSFTGIRNTIYF. The rearrangement links TRBV5-6 to TRBJ1-3; D is undetermined. Germline V gene sequence: CDR1 SGHDT, CDR2 YYEEEE. Trimming cost V 2 bases and J 5 bases, with 11 bases left between them. CDR3 length: 14 amino acids. Using reference TRBV5-6 and TRBJ1-3 for the parts outside the CDR3, the full variable domain is DAGVTQSPTHLIKTRGQQVTLRCSPKSGHDTVSWYQQALGQGPQFIFQYYEEEERQRGNFPDRFSGHQFPNYSSELNVNALLLGDSALYLCASSFTGIRNTIYFGEGSWLTVV.

As DNA, the CDR3 is TGTGCCAGCAGCAACACCGGGACAATGAAAGAGACCCAGTACTTC. Its translation: CASSNTGTMKETQYF. The chain recombines TRBV27 with TRBJ2-5; D may be TRBD1 (6 bases). The CDR3 extends over 15 amino acids. The ends were cut back, 6 bases at V and 3 bases at J, with 17 bases in the middle. Germline values: CDR1 MNHEY, CDR2 SMNVEV (reference sequence).

Only one count was recorded for this clone. V usage is TRBV18 and J usage is TRBJ2-7, with D perhaps TRBD2 (5 bases). Germline-derived CDR1 and CDR2 are KGHSH and LQKENI. The length of the CDR3 is 13 residues. The germline V and J ends were trimmed by 0 bases and 2 bases, with 5 bases remaining between them. CDR3 sequence reads: CASSPPSAYEQYF. In nucleotides, the CDR3 is TGTGCCAGCTCACCACCTAGCGCCTACGAGCAGTACTTC.

The J gene is TRBJ1-2, the V gene TRBV6-5; D gene uncertain. CDR1 is MNHEY, CDR2 SVGAGI, per germline. CDR3 size: 12 residues. Trimming shortened V by 4 bases and J by 7 bases, and 10 bases separated the two germline ends. CDR3 DNA: TGTGCCAGCAGTTCCTCGGGTCTTGGCTACACCTTC. Translating gives CASSSSGLGYTF.

The gene calls are TRBV5-1 and TRBJ1-3; TRBD1 matches at 7 bases. The V gene's germline CDR1 is SGHRS and CDR2 YFSETQ. Trimming at V came to 3 bases and at J to 3 bases, leaving 6 bases not matched to a gene. This CDR3 contains 15 residues. CDR3 region: CASSYQGDGGNTIYF. The DNA of the CDR3 is TGCGCCAGCAGCTACCAGGGGGACGGTGGAAACACCATATATTTT.

The rearrangement links TRBV27 to TRBJ1-2, with TRBD1 identical over 8 bases. Unmatched junction bases numbered 9, after V lost 5 bases and J lost 4 bases. Germline CDR1 and CDR2: MNHEY and SMNVEV (reference sequence). The CDR3 runs 15 residues. In nucleotides, the CDR3 is TGTGCCAGCAGTCCGAACCGACAGGGGACCTATGGCTACACCTTC. This codes for CASSPNRQGTYGYTF.

The chain carries TRBV6-1 and TRBJ2-4; D gene unclear. Germline V lookup: CDR1 MNHNS, CDR2 SASEGT. There are 15 residues in the CDR3. Trimming shortened V by 0 bases and J by 0 bases, and 6 bases separated the two germline ends. The CDR3 region is CASSEARIAKNIQYF. CDR3 DNA sequence: TGTGCCAGCAGTGAAGCAAGGATAGCCAAAAACATTCAGTACTTC.

J is TRBJ1-2 and V is TRBV30; 7 bases agree with TRBD1. Per the germline V gene, CDR1 is GTSNPN and CDR2 is SVGIG (reference sequence). The length of the CDR3 is 13 residues. Trimming cost V 1 base and J 5 bases; bases outside gene matches: 4. CDR3 sequence reads: CAWSGQGFYGYTF. The CDR3 bases are TGTGCCTGGAGTGGACAGGGCTTTTATGGCTACACCTTC.

Comments on this clone: A much larger clonotype is one base distant, so this may be a read error. Other DNA sequences in this sample translate to the same CDR3. The chain is built from TRBV28 and TRBJ2-7; the D is unclear. The CDR3 sequence is 11 residues long. The V end was cut by 2 bases, the J end by 3 bases, with 2 bases between. Germline loops: CDR1 MDHEN, CDR2 SYDVKM. CDR3 residues: CASSLNYEQYF. CDR3 coding DNA: TGTGCCAGCAGTTTAAACTACGAGCAGTACTTC.

The chain is built from TRBV6-6 and TRBJ2-3; D ambiguous. This CDR3 contains 14 residues. V was trimmed by 7 bases and J by 1 base, leaving 12 bases between them. The germline V gene encodes CDR1 MNHNY and CDR2 SVGAGI (reference sequence). The CDR3 DNA reads TGTGCCAGCATACCTAGGAGCGGCACAGATACGCAGTATTTT. The encoded protein is CASIPRSGTDTQYF.

Of note for this clone: Mismatch with germline at one junction end may stem from a read error. The V call is TRBV28, the J call TRBJ1-5, with unresolved D. Germline assignment: CDR1 MDHEN and CDR2 SYDVKM. The CDR3 covers 19 residues. Here the CDR3 reads CASSLVFGRRYDLNQPQHF. The DNA for the CDR3 is TGTGCCAGTAGTTTAGTATTTGGGAGACGTTACGACCTTAATCAGCCCCAGCATTTT.

A single count supports this clone. The chain combines TRBV9 with TRBJ1-2; the D gene is possibly TRBD1 (5 bases). CDR1 SGDLS and CDR2 YYNGEE come from the germline V gene. The CDR3 length is 12 residues. V was trimmed by 2 bases and J by 5 bases, leaving 7 bases between them. The CDR3 nucleotides read TGTGCCAGCAGCGTGCGGGGGTATGGCTACACCTTC. It specifies CASSVRGYGYTF.